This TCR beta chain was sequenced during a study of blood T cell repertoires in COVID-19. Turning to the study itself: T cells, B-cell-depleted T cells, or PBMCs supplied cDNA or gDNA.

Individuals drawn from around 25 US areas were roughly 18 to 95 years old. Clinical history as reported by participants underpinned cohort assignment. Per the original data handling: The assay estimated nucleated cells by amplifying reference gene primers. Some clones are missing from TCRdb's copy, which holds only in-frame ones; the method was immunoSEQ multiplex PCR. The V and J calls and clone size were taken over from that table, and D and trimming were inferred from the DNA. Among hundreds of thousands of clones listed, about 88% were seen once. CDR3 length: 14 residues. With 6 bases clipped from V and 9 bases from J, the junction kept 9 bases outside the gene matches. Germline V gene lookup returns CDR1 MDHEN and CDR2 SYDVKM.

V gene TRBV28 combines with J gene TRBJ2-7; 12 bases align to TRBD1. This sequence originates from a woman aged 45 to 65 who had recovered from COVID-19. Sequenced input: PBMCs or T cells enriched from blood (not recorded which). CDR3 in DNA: TGTGCCAGCAGGACGCCGGGACAGGGGGCTGTGCAGTACTTC. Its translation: CASRTPGQGAVQYF.